The present TCR beta chain was sequenced within a study of a mutant IDH1 vaccine in newly diagnosed glioma. For the study at large: Vaccination started 4-6 weeks after radiotherapy alone, or with temozolomide cycles.

This clone was seen just once. Its target is unknown. The time point is: week 23, last vaccination. Each dose of the vaccine consisted of 300 ug of mutant IDH1 20-mer peptide, with topical imiquimod. V trimming: 4 bases; J trimming: 2 bases; junction bases outside the gene matches: 6. The V gene's germline CDR1 is KGHSH and CDR2 LQKENI. The CDR3 totals 16 residues. Using immunoSEQ multiplex PCR, the repertoire was profiled, and TCRdb retains in-frame clones only, with some absent. The sample includes approximately 35,000 clones, 70% to 90% of them seen just once. Sample: PBMCs, taken from a glioma patient whose treatment included an IDH1 peptide vaccine. The sequence came from a middle-aged man with glioma. The V and J genes are TRBV18 and TRBJ2-1; 9 bases fit TRBD2. CDR3 DNA sequence: TGTGCCAGCTCACTTCGACTAGCGGTAGCCTACAATGAGCAGTTCTTC. This sequence encodes CASSLRLAVAYNEQFF. Full variable domain (outside the CDR3, taken from reference TRBV18 and TRBJ2-1): NAGVMQNPRHLVRRRGQEARLRCSPMKGHSHVYWYRQLPEEGLKFMVYLQKENIIDESGMPKERFSAEFPKEGPSILRIQQVVRGDSAAYFCASSLRLAVAYNEQFFGPGTRLTVL.